A single sample is the source of the 27 T cell receptor beta chains below, sequenced in a study of cytomegalovirus exposure and HLA in healthy donors. The data were produced by immunoSEQ multiplex PCR, yet TCRdb's version contains in-frame clones alone and is incomplete. The sample lists 80,000 to 90,000 clones, approximately 96% seen once, with about 0.8% in the top ten. Input material: PBMCs. The receptors were sampled from a young man in good health and CMV-seronegative.

This sequence joins TRBV11-1 and TRBJ1-2; possible D gene TRBD1, 5 bases. Germline values: CDR1 SGHAT, CDR2 FQDESV (reference sequence). The CDR3 runs 13 residues. V lost 5 bases and J 8 bases, leaving 15 bases between the germline ends. CDR3 sequence (DNA): TGTGCCAGCAGCCAAAGCAGGGATTGGGGCTACACCTTC. The encoded protein is CASSQSRDWGYTF.

This chain joins TRBV30 and TRBJ1-1, with no clear D. The CDR3 consists of 11 residues. The V gene lost 1 base and the J gene lost 7 bases, with 7 bases spanning the gap. The germline CDR1 and CDR2 sequences are GTSNPN and SVGIG (reference sequence). CDR3 residues: CAWSGAGEAFF. The CDR3, as DNA: TGTGCCTGGAGTGGGGCAGGTGAAGCTTTCTTT.

This chain joins TRBV15 and TRBJ1-5, with TRBD1 matching 7 bases. Trimming at V came to 2 bases and at J to 2 bases, leaving 3 bases not matched to a gene. CDR1 and CDR2 (germline): LNHNV, YYDKDF (reference sequence). There are 15 residues in the CDR3. CDR3 in amino acids: CATSRSGQGNQPQHF. CDR3 coding DNA: TGTGCCACCAGCAGATCTGGACAGGGCAATCAGCCCCAGCATTTT. The variable domain in full, with the rest retrieved from reference TRBV15 and TRBJ1-5, is DAMVIQNPRYQVTQFGKPVTLSCSQTLNHNVMYWYQQKSSQAPKLLFHYYDKDFNNEADTPDNFQSRRPNTSFCFLDIRSPGLGDTAMYLCATSRSGQGNQPQHFGDGTRLSIL.

The rearrangement joins TRBV19 to TRBJ1-5; no definite D call. Trimming pared 5 bases from V and 6 bases from J, leaving 11 bases between. CDR1 is LNHDA, CDR2 SQIVND, per germline (reference sequence). This CDR3 has 13 amino acids. The CDR3 spells CASSLGVSQPQHF. CDR3 DNA sequence: TGTGCCAGTAGTTTAGGAGTGAGTCAGCCCCAGCATTTT. Variable domain in full (rest from reference TRBV19 and TRBJ1-5): DGGITQSPKYLFRKEGQNVTLSCEQNLNHDAMYWYRQDPGQGLRLIYYSQIVNDFQKGDIAEGYSVSREKKESFPLTVTSAQKNPTAFYLCASSLGVSQPQHFGDGTRLSIL.

The CDR3 bases are TGTGCCAGCAGTGGCCTTGTCTACGAGCAGTACTTC. This encodes CASSGLVYEQYF. The chain recombines TRBV28 with TRBJ2-7; D unresolved. Between the trimmed V and J ends, which lost 5 bases and 3 bases, there was a span of 8 bases. Germline loops: CDR1 MDHEN, CDR2 SYDVKM. This CDR3 comprises 12 residues.

The chain is built from TRBV7-2 and TRBJ2-7, with 8 bases fitting TRBD2. Per the germline V gene, CDR1 is SGHTA and CDR2 is FQGNSA. V trimming: 2 bases; J trimming: 7 bases; junction bases outside the gene matches: 13. The CDR3 extends over 16 amino acids. The CDR3 region is CASSLLRTSLSWEQYF. CDR3 DNA sequence: TGTGCCAGCAGCTTATTGCGGACTAGCCTTTCGTGGGAGCAGTACTTC.

The chain has TRBV10-3 and TRBJ2-3; 8 bases are shared with TRBD2. The length of the CDR3 is 16 residues. With 3 bases clipped from V and 0 bases from J, the junction kept 5 bases outside the gene matches. CDR1 and CDR2 from the germline V gene are ENHRY and SYGVKD. The CDR3 DNA follows: TGTGCCATCAGTGAAGGGACTAGGTTAAGCACAGATACGCAGTATTTT. It translates to CAISEGTRLSTDTQYF.

This clone has just one count. V and J are TRBV28 and TRBJ2-7; unclear D gene. V was trimmed by 3 bases and J by 0 bases, leaving 12 bases between them. CDR1 MDHEN and CDR2 SYDVKM come from the germline V gene. The CDR3 runs 15 residues. CDR3 sequence reads: CASSFPHEVSYEQYF. The CDR3 DNA reads TGTGCCAGCAGTTTCCCCCACGAGGTCTCCTACGAGCAGTACTTC.

The V call is TRBV10-2, the J call TRBJ2-5; TRBD1 matches 10 bases. The length of the CDR3 is 16 residues. Germline CDR1 and CDR2: WSHSY and SAAADI. The junction had 7 bases not matched to a gene; V was cut back by 5 bases and J by 1 base. Here the CDR3 DNA reads TGCGCCAGCAGTTTTCCGGGACAGGGGTCCCAAGAGACCCAGTACTTC. Translation gives CASSFPGQGSQETQYF.

The chain combines TRBV27 with TRBJ1-2; D is unclear. V dropped 4 bases and J dropped 8 bases, with 17 bases sitting between them. Germline CDR1 MNHEY, CDR2 SMNVEV (reference sequence). The CDR3 length is 14 residues. Here the CDR3 reads CASSSHPLRSGYTF. Here the CDR3 DNA reads TGTGCCAGCAGTTCCCATCCCTTGCGATCCGGCTACACCTTC.

The chain has TRBV5-1 and TRBJ2-1, with 8 bases aligning to TRBD2. There are 19 residues in the CDR3. Germline CDR1 is SGHRS and CDR2 is YFSETQ. Trimming at V came to 0 bases and at J to 0 bases, leaving 11 bases not matched to a gene. The CDR3 DNA reads TGCGCCAGCAGCTTGGGCAGCGGGAGATTGGAGAGCTCCTACAATGAGCAGTTCTTC. It codes for CASSLGSGRLESSYNEQFF.

This chain joins TRBV5-1 and TRBJ1-1; no definite D call. This CDR3 spans 13 amino acids. The germline V and J ends were trimmed by 7 bases and 0 bases, with 10 bases remaining between them. In germline, CDR1 is SGHRS, CDR2 YFSETQ. The CDR3 bases are TGCGCCAGCCAAAGTCAGGTGAACACTGAAGCTTTCTTT. It yields the protein CASQSQVNTEAFF.

The chain has TRBV6-5 and TRBJ2-2, with 7 bases lining up with TRBD1. Trimming at V came to 5 bases and at J to 4 bases, leaving 7 bases not matched to a gene. Looked up from germline, CDR1 is MNHEY and CDR2 is SVGAGI. This CDR3 region has 15 residues. The CDR3 DNA is TGTGCCAGCAGTCGGGACAGCCCTATCACCGGGGAGCTGTTTTTT. Protein sequence: CASSRDSPITGELFF.

Turning to this clone: One junction end disagrees with the germline gene, perhaps due to a read error. The chain is built from TRBV11-2 and TRBJ2-1; 7 positions agree with TRBD1. Looked up from germline, CDR1 is SGHAT and CDR2 is FQNNGV. CDR3 length: 14 amino acids. The CDR3 DNA reads TGTGCCAGCAGCTTAACGAGGACAGGCGCTGCCCTGATCTTC. This codes for CASSLTRTGAALIF.

V gene TRBV30 combines with J gene TRBJ2-1; tentatively, D is TRBD1 (7 bases). Germline-derived CDR1 and CDR2 are GTSNPN and SVGIG (reference sequence). This CDR3 region has 15 residues. V dropped 2 bases and J dropped 4 bases, with 15 bases sitting between them. The CDR3, as DNA: TGTGCCTGGAGTCAAGGCGGGACAGTGTACAATGAGCAGTTCTTC. This sequence encodes CAWSQGGTVYNEQFF.

The CDR3 DNA reads TGTGCCATCAGTGAAACCGAGTTCTACAATGAGCAGTTCTTC. Translation: CAISETEFYNEQFF. This chain joins TRBV10-3 and TRBJ2-1; D unclear. The CDR3 runs 14 residues. Germline assignment: CDR1 ENHRY and CDR2 SYGVKD. V was shortened by 3 bases and J by 3 bases, with 9 bases between the two germline ends.

This chain uses TRBV9 with TRBJ2-2, with D possibly TRBD2 on 5 matching bases. The CDR3 sequence is 14 residues long. Trimming shortened V by 4 bases and J by 8 bases, and 15 bases separated the two germline ends. CDR1 and CDR2 (germline): SGDLS, YYNGEE. CDR3 amino acids: CASSLAGGLGELFF. The CDR3 bases are TGTGCCAGCAGCCTAGCTGGTGGGCTGGGGGAGCTGTTTTTT.

The rearrangement uses TRBV7-2 and TRBJ1-1; 7 nucleotides align to TRBD1. J gave up 5 bases and V 1 base, and 4 bases lay outside the gene matches. This CDR3 is 14 amino acids long. CDR1 and CDR2 (germline): SGHTA, FQGNSA. Written as DNA, the CDR3 is TGTGCCAGCAGCTTAGAAGGGGGCGCGACTGAAGCTTTCTTT. Residues: CASSLEGGATEAFF.

The chain has TRBV11-3 and TRBJ2-3; possibly TRBD1 for D (6 bases). V lost 0 bases to trimming and J lost 5 bases, with 9 bases between them. The CDR3 totals 14 residues. Germline V lookup: CDR1 SGHNT, CDR2 YENEEA. The CDR3 nucleotides are TGTGCCAGCAGCTTAGACAGGGGTGGAGATACGCAGTATTTT. Protein sequence: CASSLDRGGDTQYF.

The V call is TRBV4-3, the J call TRBJ1-2; D perhaps matches TRBD1 (5 bases). The germline V gene has CDR1 LGHNA and CDR2 YSLEER. This CDR3 is built from 15 residues. Trimming left V 0 bases short and J 1 base short, with 9 bases between. CDR3 amino acids: CASSQEDSFNYGYTF. Here the CDR3 DNA reads TGCGCCAGCAGCCAAGAAGACAGTTTTAACTATGGCTACACCTTC.

The gene calls are TRBV7-6 and TRBJ2-5; D perhaps matches TRBD2 (5 bases). The J call is uncertain, as TRBJ2-7 better fits the DNA end. CDR1 and CDR2 (germline): SGHVS, FNYEAQ. The CDR3 loop spans 13 amino acids. In DNA, the CDR3 is TGTGCCAGCAGCTCGGGAAACACCTACGAGCAGTACTTC. The encoded protein is CASSSGNTYEQYF.

This chain uses TRBV5-1 with TRBJ2-3; tentatively, D is TRBD2 (5 bases). V shed 0 bases and J shed 0 bases, with 14 bases lying between them. This CDR3 contains 17 residues. Germline CDR1 and CDR2: SGHRS and YFSETQ. CDR3 residues: CASSLEGLARSTDTQYF. DNA of the CDR3: TGCGCCAGCAGCTTGGAAGGGCTAGCCCGCAGCACAGATACGCAGTATTTT.

The chain employs TRBV5-6 and TRBJ2-1, with TRBD1 matching 10 bases. V lost 4 bases and J lost 6; bases outside the gene matches: 7. The germline CDR1 and CDR2 sequences are SGHDT and YYEEEE. This CDR3 comprises 15 residues. The CDR3 DNA sequence: TGTGCCAGCAGCGCGGACAGGGGGAGAAGCAATGAGCAGTTCTTC. This translates into CASSADRGRSNEQFF.

The chain has TRBV27 and TRBJ2-2, with unresolved D. The CDR3 covers 11 residues. Germline assignment: CDR1 MNHEY and CDR2 SMNVEV (reference sequence). V was shortened by 4 bases and J by 6 bases, with 3 bases between the two germline ends. The CDR3 is CASSSSGELFF. DNA for the CDR3: TGTGCCAGCAGTTCTTCCGGGGAGCTGTTTTTT.

The chain couples TRBV7-6 to TRBJ2-3; 10 bases fit TRBD2. V was clipped by 3 bases and J by 1 base; unmatched bases: 19. CDR1 and CDR2 from the germline V gene are SGHVS and FNYEAQ. The CDR3 is 21 amino acids. CDR3 DNA: TGTGCCAGCAGCTTTAGTGGTCTAGCGGGAGCCAGGGGCCCCGGCACAGATACGCAGTATTTT. Its protein is CASSFSGLAGARGPGTDTQYF.

The V call is TRBV9, the J call TRBJ2-7; 10 bases line up with TRBD2. Germline V lookup: CDR1 SGDLS, CDR2 YYNGEE. The length of the CDR3 is 15 residues. V dropped 0 bases and J dropped 4; count of bases not matched to a gene: 4. CDR3 bases: TGTGCCAGCAGCGTAGGGACTAGCGGAATTTACGAGCAGTACTTC. This sequence encodes CASSVGTSGIYEQYF.

V gene TRBV5-1 combines with J gene TRBJ1-4; 7 nucleotides line up with TRBD1. CDR1 SGHRS and CDR2 YFSETQ come from the germline V gene. J gave up 0 bases and V 1 base, and 3 bases lay outside the gene matches. The CDR3 is made up of 16 amino acids. The CDR3 region is CASSLITGATNEKLFF. In nucleotides, the CDR3 is TGCGCCAGCAGCTTGATTACAGGGGCAACTAATGAAAAACTGTTTTTT.